Shown below are 31 T cell receptor beta chains from a single sample sequenced in a study of T cell clones after liver transplantation. Assay: immunoSEQ multiplex PCR; the TCRdb copy retains only in-frame clones and omits some. Of 50,000 to 60,000 clones in the sample, around 70% are singletons; the top ten hold approximately 3%. Sequences were derived from CD4+ T cells from blood, sampled at the approximately 15-month timepoint. The origin of the receptors is a human patient who received a liver transplant. A subset of T cells may come from the graft donor.

This clone was recorded only once. This rearrangement joins TRBV27 to TRBJ2-5; 10 positions match TRBD1. V trimming: 3 bases; J trimming: 0 bases; junction bases outside the gene matches: 1. Germline CDR1 MNHEY, CDR2 SMNVEV (reference sequence). The CDR3 totals 15 residues. CDR3 sequence reads: CASSLGQGYQETQYF. Here the CDR3 DNA reads TGTGCCAGCAGTTTGGGACAGGGGTACCAAGAGACCCAGTACTTC.

V gene TRBV6-5 combines with J gene TRBJ1-6, with D perhaps matching TRBD1 (6 bases). CDR3 length: 15 residues. Germline V gives CDR1 MNHEY, CDR2 SVGAGI. The V end was cut by 0 bases, the J end by 5 bases, with 8 bases between. The CDR3 spells CASSYSGGDNSPLHF. In DNA, the CDR3 is TGTGCCAGCAGTTACTCCGGGGGCGATAATTCACCCCTCCACTTT.

V and J are TRBV6-1 and TRBJ1-2; 10 bases are shared with TRBD1. V was clipped by 8 bases and J by 7 bases; unmatched bases: 7. The V gene's germline CDR1 is MNHNS and CDR2 SASEGT. The CDR3 extends over 13 amino acids. The CDR3 DNA reads TGTGCCAGCCGGACAGGGGGAGAGGGTGGCTACACCTTC. This translates into CASRTGGEGGYTF.

The rearrangement uses TRBV7-6 and TRBJ1-2; a possible D gene is TRBD1 (5 bases). Germline CDR1 reads SGHVS; CDR2 reads FNYEAQ. The CDR3 totals 15 residues. Trimming stripped 3 bases from V and 6 bases from J, with 17 bases between. The DNA of the CDR3 is TGTGCCAGCAGCTTGCTAATGGGGCGAGAGGATGGCTACACCTTC. Protein product: CASSLLMGREDGYTF.

This clone has just one count. V gene TRBV4-2 combines with J gene TRBJ2-3; 7 nucleotides align to TRBD2. The V segment lost 4 bases and the J segment 2 bases; nucleotides outside the gene matches: 9. CDR1 and CDR2 from the germline V gene are LGHNA and YNFKEQ. The CDR3 runs 16 residues. Here the CDR3 reads CASSLQAGSNTDTQYF. The CDR3 nucleotides read TGTGCCAGCAGCCTTCAAGCGGGGTCCAACACAGATACGCAGTATTTT.

V usage is TRBV2 and J usage is TRBJ2-7; the D gene is possibly TRBD2 (6 bases). Looked up from germline, CDR1 is SNHLY and CDR2 is FYNNEI. The CDR3 length is 14 residues. V lost 10 bases and J 7 bases, leaving 23 bases between the germline ends. CDR3 residues: CATNNRRTNEEQYF. DNA for the CDR3: TGTGCCACCAACAACCGAAGGACTAATGAGGAGCAGTACTTC.

This clone is a singleton in its sample. The J gene is TRBJ2-1, the V gene TRBV19; D may correspond to TRBD1 or TRBD2 (5 bases each). The CDR3 totals 14 residues. Trimming cost V 10 bases and J 3 bases, with 16 bases left between them. Germline CDR1 reads LNHDA; CDR2 reads SQIVND (reference sequence). The CDR3 loop reads CATVGDSNYNEQFF. In DNA, the CDR3 is TGTGCCACTGTGGGAGACAGTAACTACAATGAGCAGTTCTTC.

In nucleotides, the CDR3 is TGTGCCAGCAGCATTTGGGGGACAAACACTGAAGCTTTCTTT. This sequence encodes CASSIWGTNTEAFF. The V and J genes are TRBV28 and TRBJ1-1; weak D call: TRBD1 (6 bases). Looked up from germline, CDR1 is MDHEN and CDR2 is SYDVKM. Trimming shortened V by 6 bases and J by 2 bases, and 13 bases separated the two germline ends. CDR3 length equals 14 residues.

The rearrangement uses TRBV11-2 and TRBJ2-7, with a weak D call TRBD2 (5 bases). V lost 10 bases to trimming and J lost 7 bases, with 20 bases between them. There are 13 residues in the CDR3. The V gene's germline CDR1 is SGHAT and CDR2 FQNNGV. CDR3 nucleotide sequence: TGTGCCACCGCTCGAGACAAACTAGAGGAGCAGTACTTC. Translation: CATARDKLEEQYF.

The genes are TRBV7-9 and TRBJ2-7; TRBD1 matches at 11 bases. Germline CDR1 reads SEHNR; CDR2 reads FQNEAQ (reference sequence). The CDR3 is 14 amino acids. With 4 bases clipped from V and 3 bases from J, the junction kept 2 bases outside the gene matches. As DNA, the CDR3 is TGTGCCAGCAGCTCCGGGACAGGGGGCTACGAGCAGTACGTC. Its translation is CASSSGTGGYEQYV.

In the case of this clone: The sample holds other DNA sequences that translate to the same CDR3. The chain couples TRBV5-6 to TRBJ2-7, with D perhaps matching TRBD1 (6 bases). The germline V gene encodes CDR1 SGHDT and CDR2 YYEEEE. This CDR3 contains 14 residues. Trimming removed 1 base at V and 3 bases at J, with 11 bases between. CDR3 in DNA: TGTGCCAGCAGCTTGCAGGGGTTCAGCTACGAGCAGTACTTC. It yields the protein CASSLQGFSYEQYF.

This clone was counted a few times. The genes are TRBV12-5 and TRBJ1-4; weak D call: TRBD1 (6 bases). This CDR3 spans 20 amino acids. From germline, CDR1 is LGHNT and CDR2 FRNRAP. V lost 3 bases and J lost 0, with 23 bases in between. In DNA form, the CDR3 reads TGTGCTAGTGGTTTCCGACAGGAGACTTATTCTCTTACAACTAATGAAAAACTGTTTTTT. Protein product: CASGFRQETYSLTTNEKLFF. Using reference TRBV12-5 and TRBJ1-4 for the parts outside the CDR3, the full variable domain is DARVTQTPRHKVTEMGQEVTMRCQPILGHNTVFWYRQTMMQGLELLAYFRNRAPLDDSGMPKDRFSAEMPDATLATLKIQPSEPRDSAVYFCASGFRQETYSLTTNEKLFFGSGTQLSVL.

The gene calls are TRBV20-1 and TRBJ2-5; no definite D call. The V end was cut by 3 bases, the J end by 5 bases, with 7 bases between. The CDR3 sequence is 11 residues long. Germline values: CDR1 DFQATT, CDR2 SNEGSKA (reference sequence). CDR3: CSASRSETQYF. CDR3 nucleotide sequence: TGCAGTGCTAGTCGATCGGAGACCCAGTACTTC.

DNA of the CDR3: TGTGCCAGCAGCCAAGCTCTCCCCGGACAGGGGGCAGGGGCAACTAATGAAAAACTGTTTTTT. As protein: CASSQALPGQGAGATNEKLFF. The chain combines TRBV14 with TRBJ1-4, with 11 bases lining up with TRBD1. With 1 base clipped from V and 0 bases from J, the junction kept 13 bases outside the gene matches. CDR3 length equals 21 residues. Germline CDR1 is SGHDN and CDR2 is FVKESK.

In its sample, this clone was seen a few times. The chain carries TRBV7-9 and TRBJ1-1; 7 bases are a match to TRBD1. CDR3 length: 14 amino acids. Germline V gene data show CDR1 as SEHNR and CDR2 as FQNEAQ (reference sequence). Germline trimming cut 1 base from V and 4 bases from J; bases unmatched to any gene: 3. The DNA for the CDR3 is TGTGCCAGCAGCTTAGAGGGACAGTCCACTGAAGCTTTCTTT. Translating gives CASSLEGQSTEAFF.

V and J are TRBV7-9 and TRBJ2-1; D remains unclear. Germline assignment: CDR1 SEHNR and CDR2 FQNEAQ (reference sequence). This CDR3 has 15 amino acids. The V end was cut by 2 bases, the J end by 1 base, with 9 bases between. CDR3 coding DNA: TGTGCCAGCAGCTTAAGTTTCCGGTCCTACAATGAGCAGTTCTTC. Amino acid sequence: CASSLSFRSYNEQFF.

The rearrangement joins TRBV4-2 to TRBJ2-1; the match to TRBD2 covers 13 bases. Germline CDR1 is LGHNA and CDR2 is YNFKEQ. The CDR3 is 15 residues long. V trimming: 1 base; J trimming: 9 bases; junction bases outside the gene matches: 3. CDR3 region: CASSQGTSGGFEQFF. The CDR3 DNA reads as TGTGCCAGCAGCCAAGGGACTAGCGGGGGCTTTGAGCAGTTCTTC.

This clone turned up a few times. The chain carries TRBV27 and TRBJ1-5; D call uncertain. Trimming stripped 6 bases from V and 5 bases from J, with 2 bases between. This CDR3 contains 10 residues. The germline gives CDR1 MNHEY, CDR2 SMNVEV (reference sequence). The CDR3 sequence: CASRHQPQHF. The CDR3 DNA sequence: TGTGCCAGCAGACATCAGCCCCAGCATTTT.

A few counts support this clone. V usage is TRBV29-1 and J usage is TRBJ1-2; possible D gene TRBD1, 5 bases. This CDR3 comprises 14 residues. Germline values: CDR1 SQVTM, CDR2 ANQGSEA. Trimming cost V 7 bases and J 4 bases, with 19 bases left between them. The CDR3 DNA reads TGCAGCGCTCATACTCCGGCAGGGCCCTATGGCTACACCTTC. The encoded protein is CSAHTPAGPYGYTF.

The V call is TRBV29-1, the J call TRBJ2-3; D perhaps matches TRBD1 (6 bases). Germline V gene data show CDR1 as SQVTM and CDR2 as ANQGSEA. With 3 bases removed from V and 6 bases from J, the gap between germline ends came to 16 bases. This CDR3 spans 14 amino acids. The CDR3 loop is CSVEAGVDWDTQYF. CDR3 DNA: TGCAGCGTTGAGGCAGGGGTCGATTGGGATACGCAGTATTTT.

The V call is TRBV6-1, the J call TRBJ1-2; TRBD1 agrees at 9 bases. The CDR3 is 15 amino acids. The germline CDR1 and CDR2 sequences are MNHNS and SASEGT. The V segment lost 3 bases and the J segment 2 bases; nucleotides outside the gene matches: 4. In DNA form, the CDR3 reads TGTGCCAGCAGTGACCCGGGACAGGGCAACTATGGCTACACCTTC. It is translated as CASSDPGQGNYGYTF.

The chain couples TRBV6-1 to TRBJ2-2; 7 bases line up with TRBD1. The germline V gene encodes CDR1 MNHNS and CDR2 SASEGT. This CDR3 comprises 15 residues. Unmatched junction bases numbered 5, after V lost 6 bases and J lost 1 base. CDR3 protein: CASRGDSLNTGELFF. CDR3 bases: TGTGCCAGCAGGGGGGACAGCTTGAACACCGGGGAGCTGTTTTTT.

The table lists this clone with a count of one. V gene TRBV7-2 combines with J gene TRBJ2-1, with D unclear. V was shortened by 1 base and J by 7 bases, with 11 bases between the two germline ends. Looked up from germline, CDR1 is SGHTA and CDR2 is FQGNSA. The CDR3 extends over 14 amino acids. The CDR3 is CASSLVGSSNEQFF. The CDR3 coding sequence is TGTGCCAGCAGCTTAGTTGGTAGCTCGAATGAGCAGTTCTTC. The complete variable domain, with remaining parts taken from reference TRBV7-2 and TRBJ2-1, reads GAGVSQSPSNKVTEKGKDVELRCDPISGHTALYWYRQSLGQGLEFLIYFQGNSAPDKSGLPSDRFSAERTGGSVSTLTIQRTQQEDSAVYLCASSLVGSSNEQFFGPGTRLTVL.

The chain uses TRBV28 and TRBJ2-3; unclear D gene. Germline V gives CDR1 MDHEN, CDR2 SYDVKM. Deletions cut 5 bases from V and 3 bases from J, with 18 bases between. The CDR3 has 16 amino acids. The CDR3 region has the DNA TGTGCCAGCAGTCCAACACCGGGTCGAAAAACAGATACGCAGTATTTT. As protein: CASSPTPGRKTDTQYF. Using reference TRBV28 and TRBJ2-3 for the parts outside the CDR3, the full variable domain is DVKVTQSSRYLVKRTGEKVFLECVQDMDHENMFWYRQDPGLGLRLIYFSYDVKMKEKGDIPEGYSVSREKKERFSLILESASTNQTSMYLCASSPTPGRKTDTQYFGPGTRLTVL.

J is TRBJ2-3 and V is TRBV5-1, with TRBD2 matching over 11 bases. V lost 8 bases and J lost 2; bases outside the gene matches: 4. CDR3 length: 14 amino acids. Germline CDR1 and CDR2: SGHRS and YFSETQ. This chain's CDR3 is CASSGGAPTDTQYF. Written as DNA, the CDR3 is TGCGCCAGTAGCGGGGGGGCCCCCACAGATACGCAGTATTTT. The full variable domain, with the rest looked up from reference TRBV5-1 and TRBJ2-3, is KAGVTQTPRYLIKTRGQQVTLSCSPISGHRSVSWYQQTPGQGLQFLFEYFSETQRNKGNFPGRFSGRQFSNSRSEMNVSTLELGDSALYLCASSGGAPTDTQYFGPGTRLTVL.

The chain uses TRBV19 and TRBJ1-1; unclear D gene. Trimming pared 0 bases from V and 3 bases from J, leaving 17 bases between. The germline gives CDR1 LNHDA, CDR2 SQIVND (reference sequence). The length of the CDR3 is 17 residues. The CDR3 sequence: CASSIDRSPGKDTEAFF. In nucleotides, the CDR3 is TGTGCCAGTAGTATAGATCGGTCGCCCGGGAAGGACACTGAAGCTTTCTTT. Drawing the rest from reference TRBV19 and TRBJ1-1, the complete variable domain is DGGITQSPKYLFRKEGQNVTLSCEQNLNHDAMYWYRQDPGQGLRLIYYSQIVNDFQKGDIAEGYSVSREKKESFPLTVTSAQKNPTAFYLCASSIDRSPGKDTEAFFGQGTRLTVV.

The J gene is TRBJ2-3, the V gene TRBV25-1; TRBD2 agrees at 7 bases. J lost 0 bases, V lost 1 base, and 4 bases had no gene match. Germline lookup yields CDR1 MGHDK and CDR2 SYGVNS. The CDR3 consists of 16 residues. CDR3: CASSEFPGGSTDTQYF. The CDR3 DNA reads TGTGCCAGCAGTGAATTCCCGGGAGGAAGCACAGATACGCAGTATTTT.

The genes are TRBV7-6 and TRBJ2-2; tentatively, D is TRBD2 (5 bases). The CDR3 totals 14 residues. V was cut by 6 bases and J by 8 bases, with 16 bases left in between. In germline, CDR1 is SGHVS, CDR2 FNYEAQ. The CDR3 is CASSNSGGVGELFF. The DNA of the CDR3 is TGTGCCAGCAGTAATTCCGGAGGCGTTGGGGAGCTGTTTTTT. The full variable domain, its missing parts supplied by reference TRBV7-6 and TRBJ2-2, is GAGVSQSPRYKVTKRGQDVALRCDPISGHVSLYWYRQALGQGPEFLTYFNYEAQQDKSGLPNDRFSAERPEGSISTLTIQRTEQRDSAMYRCASSNSGGVGELFFGEGSRLTVL.

The chain uses TRBV7-2 and TRBJ2-3; maybe TRBD1 (6 bases). The germline V gene has CDR1 SGHTA and CDR2 FQGNSA. The V end lost 5 bases, the J end lost 3 bases, and 9 bases lay between the germline ends. The CDR3 runs 13 residues. The CDR3 region is CASSPQGTDTQYF. The CDR3 bases are TGTGCCAGCAGCCCACAGGGTACAGATACGCAGTATTTT. The full variable domain, rest sourced from reference TRBV7-2 and TRBJ2-3, is GAGVSQSPSNKVTEKGKDVELRCDPISGHTALYWYRQSLGQGLEFLIYFQGNSAPDKSGLPSDRFSAERTGGSVSTLTIQRTQQEDSAVYLCASSPQGTDTQYFGPGTRLTVL.

The V gene is TRBV21-1, the J gene TRBJ1-4; the table's D call TRBD1 went unverified against the DNA. TRBV21-1 is a listed pseudogene. The CDR3 runs 16 residues. CDR3 DNA: TGTGCCAGCAGCCCCGAGGGGGGACAGGTTAATGAAAAACTGTTTTTT. This encodes CASSPEGGQVNEKLFF.

This clone occurred once. The chain uses TRBV29-1 and TRBJ1-1; no firm D call. The CDR3 length is 13 residues. Trimming left V 0 bases short and J 1 base short, with 6 bases between. Germline CDR1 is SQVTM and CDR2 is ANQGSEA. Here the CDR3 reads CSVEDTENTEAFF. As DNA, the CDR3 is TGCAGCGTTGAAGATACAGAGAACACTGAAGCTTTCTTT.